The rows below give T cell receptor beta chains drawn from one sample of a study of PD-L1 blockade in urothelial cancer. Libraries were prepared by immunoSEQ multiplex PCR; TCRdb keeps only in-frame clonotypes and omits some of them. The table records 40,000 to 45,000 clones, roughly four fifths of them present only once. The sequences come from PBMCs, collected around atezolizumab (anti-PD-L1) treatment. Source of these receptors: a man in his 70s with urothelial cancer. CDR3s include the opening cysteine and the closing phenylalanine or tryptophan. A D gene is named only where the DNA matches it firmly. Clone size is not always given. Where it is, it says once, few, many or a class for expanded clones.

clone_size | d_call | j_call | v_call | cdr3_length | cdr3_nt | cdr3_aa
few | TRBD1 | TRBJ1-5 | TRBV30 | 16 | TGTGCCTGGAGTGTACCCGGGACAGGGGGCAATCAGCCCCAGCATTTT | CAWSVPGTGGNQPQHF
few | TRBD1 | TRBJ1-3 | TRBV7-2 | 14 | TGTGCCAGCAGTGACAGGGCGAAAGGAAACACCATATATTTT | CASSDRAKGNTIYF
once | NA | TRBJ1-5 | TRBV28 | 13 | TGTGCCAGCAGGCTTGGCTTCAATCAGCCCCAGCATTTT | CASRLGFNQPQHF
NA | TRBD1 | TRBJ2-7 | TRBV29-1 | 13 | TGCAGCGACATAAAATTAACAGGGGACGAGCAGTACTTC | CSDIKLTGDEQYF
NA | NA | TRBJ1-1 | TRBV18 | 15 | TGTGCCAGCTCTCCCCGGGCAGGGTCGGACACTGAAGCTTTCTTT | CASSPRAGSDTEAFF
NA | TRBD1 | TRBJ1-1 | TRBV6-1 | 14 | TGTGCCAGCAGACAGGGACAGGGGAACACTGAAGCTTTCTTT | CASRQGQGNTEAFF
NA | NA | TRBJ2-7 | TRBV2 | 12 | TGTGCCAGCAGGACCGGGGGCTACGAGCAGTACTTC | CASRTGGYEQYF
once | TRBD1 | TRBJ1-2 | TRBV7-8 | 16 | TGTGCCAGCAGCCCAGGGACAGGAGAGCTCAACTATGGCTACACCTTC | CASSPGTGELNYGYTF
NA | NA | TRBJ1-1 | TRBV23-1 | 11 | TGCGCCAGTCTGGCCAACACTGAAGCTTTCTTT | CASLANTEAFF
NA | NA | TRBJ1-4 | TRBV19 | 17 | TGTGCCAGTAGTTTCCAAGGCGGACCCCGGGGTGGGGAAAAACTGTTTTTT | CASSFQGGPRGGEKLFF
NA | TRBD2 | TRBJ2-3 | TRBV5-1 | 16 | TGCGCCAGCAGCTGGGGACTAGCGGCCAGCACAGATACGCAGTATTTT | CASSWGLAASTDTQYF
NA | NA | TRBJ2-7 | TRBV6-1 | 15 | TGTGCCAGCCAGTCCCGGGAGCGCGCACCCTACGAGCAGTACTTC | CASQSRERAPYEQYF
NA | NA | TRBJ2-3 | TRBV10-2 | 15 | TGCGCCAGCAGTGAGCCGAGCCGACTGGCAGATACGCAGTATTTT | CASSEPSRLADTQYF
NA | NA | TRBJ2-7 | TRBV28 | 13 | TGTGCCAGCATCCTGACTGGTACCTACGAGCAGTACTTC | CASILTGTYEQYF
NA | TRBD1 | TRBJ2-7 | TRBV19 | 18 | TGTGCCAGTAGTATAGACCCGCAGGCGACAGGGGGACGGAACGAGCAGTACTTC | CASSIDPQATGGRNEQYF
NA | NA | TRBJ2-1 | TRBV7-2 | 14 | TGTGCCAGCAGCTTAGATGGGGGCTGGGGGGAGCAGTTCTTC | CASSLDGGWGEQFF
NA | TRBD1 | TRBJ1-5 | TRBV5-6 | 17 | TGTGCCAGCAGCGTCGGGACAGGGGGCCAGGGCAATCAGCCCCAGCATTTT | CASSVGTGGQGNQPQHF